The entry that follows covers one T cell receptor beta chain sequence. This clone is termed medium-sized (0.01 to 0.1%). What antigen it recognizes has not been identified. The input lacks base qualities; no much larger clone sits a single base away. The CDR3 measures 11 amino acids from cysteine to phenylalanine. Only CDR3 DNA is held: 33 bases, read in frame from base 1. V lost 9 bases and J lost 1 base; the stretch between them is 7 bases long. As encoded in the germline V gene, CDR1 is MGHDK while CDR2 is SYGVNS. The sample originates from a study of T cells in tumors after PD-1 blockade (dated by TCRdb to about 2019). Context from the whole study: Exclusion criteria were prior checkpoint blockade, use of systemic immunosuppressants, or recent radiotherapy or other anti-cancer therapy within 4 weeks. Patients were treated with either pembrolizumab 200 mg every 3 weeks or cemiplimab 350 mg every 2 weeks. While on anti-PD-1 treatment, some of the patients also continued taking daily vismodegib 150 mg. An average of 113,528 TCR templates (range 24,679-257,772) and roughly 37,000 unique clonotypes was obtained for peripheral blood samples. Paired single-cell RNA and TCR sequencing was performed on site-matched tumors from BCC or SCC patients before and after anti-PD-1 therapy. To compare clonotypes in blood and tumor, bulk TCR sequencing was done on around eleven peripheral blood samples taken from four or five patients. RECIST version 1.1 was the standard used to evaluate clinical response.

The immunoSEQ platform was used for deep TCRbeta sequencing. The paper's data handling went like this. For further analysis, only productive rearrangements were exported from the immunoSEQ Analyzer. T cell phenotypes were assigned to bulk TCRbeta clonotypes by matching the clonotypes to single-cell RNA+TCR-seq clones with the same TCRbeta sequence. Clone enrichment in tumor was calculated as tumor frequency divided by PBMC frequency from bulk TCR sequencing. GLIPH was used to sort TCRs into specificity groups, which are clusters of distinct TCRs that likely recognize common antigens through shared CDR3 motifs. The source is immuneACCESS, and TCRdb retained only in-frame sequences with V and J called. Part of the clones is not carried over; for the studies checked, unresolved V genes explain less than half of this, and the remainder is unexplained. V and J calls and clone size come straight from that table; D and trimming were deduced from the DNA. The table for this sample lists 45,000 to 60,000 clones; around 85% of them were counted only once. Together, the top ten hold approximately 7.9% of the sample.

What the authors observed across the whole study: Approximately 44% of the TCR clonotypes from tumors also showed up in blood, and some novel exhausted tumor clones were present in pre-treatment blood, which suggests peripheral recruitment. The source of novel T cell clones was not identified, and lymphoid organs or rare unexpanded clones within the tumor or the tumor periphery could be included among the possible sources.

For bulk TCRbeta sequencing, genomic DNA was extracted from tumor biopsies or peripheral blood, and input amounts ranged from roughly 600 ng to 6,500 ng. Every patient had histologically proven advanced or metastatic basal or squamous cell carcinoma and was a poor candidate for surgical resection. Of the approximately ten patients making up the basal cell carcinoma cohort, several underwent bulk tumor TCR sequencing. This receptor was identified in a human donor with advanced basal cell or squamous cell carcinoma (not recorded which). The V and J genes are TRBV25-1 and TRBJ2-7, with no confidently assigned D gene. The sequencing here drew on PBMCs, taken before anti-PD-1 therapy. The sequence in DNA is TGTGCCAGTGGTTCGTCCTACGAGCAGTACTTC. The resulting protein is CASGSSYEQYF.